These 29 T cell receptor beta chains originate from one sample sequenced in a study of blood T cell repertoires in COVID-19. The data were produced by immunoSEQ multiplex PCR, yet TCRdb's version contains in-frame clones alone and is incomplete. Of about 260,000 clones listed, around 86% are singletons. Sequenced input: peripheral blood. The origin of the receptors is a woman aged 55 to 70 with COVID-19, enrolled during active disease.

The chain has TRBV7-3 and TRBJ2-1; TRBD1 agrees at 9 bases. The trim removed 5 bases at V and 5 bases at J, leaving 10 bases unmatched. The CDR3 loop spans 16 amino acids. Germline values: CDR1 SGHTA, CDR2 FQGTGA. In nucleotides, the CDR3 is TGTGCCAGCAGCCCCCCGGGGACAGGGATAGACAATGAGCAGTTCTTC. It yields the protein CASSPPGTGIDNEQFF.

The DNA for the CDR3 is TGTGCCAGCAGGGAGACTAGCGGGAGAAGGGAGCAGTACTTC. Residues: CASRETSGRREQYF. The chain is built from TRBV27 and TRBJ2-7, with TRBD2 identical over 12 bases. Per the germline V gene, CDR1 is MNHEY and CDR2 is SMNVEV (reference sequence). V shed 6 bases, J shed 7 bases, and the junction held 7 bases outside the gene matches. The CDR3 is 14 amino acids.

This clone was found a few times. The chain recombines TRBV6-2 or TRBV6-3 with TRBJ1-1, with 11 bases identical to TRBD1. The trim removed 1 base at V and 1 base at J, leaving 8 bases unmatched. Germline loops: CDR1 MNHEY, CDR2 SVGEGT. The CDR3 length is 18 residues. CDR3 residues: CASSYLTGQGASNTEAFF. The DNA of the CDR3 is TGTGCCAGCAGTTACTTAACCGGACAGGGGGCTTCGAACACTGAAGCTTTCTTT.

J is TRBJ2-5 and V is TRBV30, with TRBD1 as a possible D gene (6 bases). V gave up 5 bases and J gave up 1 base, with 11 bases separating them. This CDR3 contains 13 residues. The germline gives CDR1 GTSNPN, CDR2 SVGIG (reference sequence). The CDR3 is CAWARTVQETQYF. The CDR3 DNA follows: TGTGCCTGGGCCCGGACAGTCCAAGAGACCCAGTACTTC.

The rearrangement uses TRBV20-1 and TRBJ2-2; 9 bases agree with TRBD1. The germline V gene encodes CDR1 DFQATT and CDR2 SNEGSKA (reference sequence). Unmatched junction bases numbered 2, after V lost 3 bases and J lost 3 bases. The CDR3 has 14 amino acids. As DNA, the CDR3 is TGCAGTGCTAGTCGGGACAGGGACACCGGGGAGCTGTTTTTT. It encodes CSASRDRDTGELFF.

The rearrangement uses TRBV6-2 or TRBV6-3 and TRBJ1-5; TRBD1 is a possible D gene (6 bases). The CDR3 is made up of 19 amino acids. Germline V gives CDR1 MNHEY, CDR2 SVGEGT. Between the trimmed V and J ends, which lost 2 bases and 0 bases, there was a span of 20 bases. CDR3 sequence: CASSYARGGGGYSNQPQHF. The CDR3 DNA reads TGTGCCAGCAGTTACGCCCGCGGGGGAGGGGGGTATAGCAATCAGCCCCAGCATTTT.

The chain is built from TRBV6-6 and TRBJ1-1, with D possibly TRBD1 on 5 matching bases. There are 15 residues in the CDR3. The germline V gene has CDR1 MNHNY and CDR2 SVGAGI (reference sequence). Deletions cut 0 bases from V and 4 bases from J, with 12 bases between. The DNA of the CDR3 is TGTGCCAGCAGTTACTCCTCTGGAAGGGGCACTGAAGCTTTCTTT. It translates to CASSYSSGRGTEAFF.

This chain joins TRBV2 and TRBJ1-2, with TRBD1 as a possible D gene (5 bases). This CDR3 comprises 13 residues. V gave up 3 bases and J gave up 5 bases, with 10 bases separating them. The germline V gene encodes CDR1 SNHLY and CDR2 FYNNEI. The CDR3: CASSDPRGYGYTF. CDR3 coding DNA: TGTGCCAGCAGTGACCCTCGGGGGTATGGCTACACCTTC.

The chain joins TRBV7-2 to TRBJ2-5; D remains unclear. The CDR3 is 15 residues long. V was shortened by 4 bases and J by 2 bases, with 14 bases between the two germline ends. Germline V gene lookup returns CDR1 SGHTA and CDR2 FQGNSA. The CDR3 DNA follows: TGTGCCAGCAGCTCCCCAGACCGGAGACAAGAGACCCAGTACTTC. Its protein is CASSSPDRRQETQYF.

J is TRBJ2-3 and V is TRBV7-9; D is perhaps TRBD2 (5 bases). V lost 0 bases to trimming and J lost 2 bases, with 9 bases between them. The length of the CDR3 is 15 residues. The germline V gene has CDR1 SEHNR and CDR2 FQNEAQ (reference sequence). The CDR3: CASSLAGVFTDTQYF. For the CDR3, the DNA is TGTGCCAGCAGCTTAGCGGGAGTCTTCACAGATACGCAGTATTTT.

The CDR3 sequence is CASSVAAGRYEQYF. In DNA form, the CDR3 reads TGTGCCAGCAGCGTAGCTGCAGGGAGGTACGAGCAGTACTTC. This rearrangement joins TRBV9 to TRBJ2-7; D is perhaps TRBD2 (6 bases). Per the germline V gene, CDR1 is SGDLS and CDR2 is YYNGEE. The V gene lost 0 bases and the J gene lost 4 bases, with 11 bases spanning the gap. The CDR3 has 14 amino acids.

The chain recombines TRBV2 with TRBJ1-5; D remains ambiguous. The CDR3 spans 13 residues. Per the germline V gene, CDR1 is SNHLY and CDR2 is FYNNEI. Trimming took 7 bases from V and 9 from J, leaving 16 bases between them. The CDR3 bases are TGTGCCAGCACCGCCCGGGTCACGACGCCCCAGCATTTT. Residues: CASTARVTTPQHF.

This clone turned up a few times. V usage is TRBV12-3 or TRBV12-4 and J usage is TRBJ1-1; 10 nucleotides align to TRBD1. V was clipped by 6 bases and J by 11 bases; unmatched bases: 6. The CDR3 extends over 12 amino acids. CDR3 loop: CASSRGTGEAFF. The CDR3 region has the DNA TGTGCCAGCAGCCGCGGGACAGGGGAGGCTTTCTTT.

The chain employs TRBV7-2 and TRBJ1-3; a possible D gene is TRBD1 (5 bases). This CDR3 is built from 16 residues. V gave up 5 bases and J gave up 8 bases, with 22 bases separating them. Germline V gives CDR1 SGHTA, CDR2 FQGNSA. CDR3 bases: TGTGCCAGCAGCCCCGACACACTCAGGACAAGGGACACCATATATTTT. Protein sequence: CASSPDTLRTRDTIYF.

The chain couples TRBV29-1 to TRBJ1-2; 11 nucleotides agree with TRBD1. Per germline, CDR1 SQVTM and CDR2 ANQGSEA. The ends lost 7 bases at V and 2 bases at J; junction bases unmatched: 6. CDR3 length: 14 amino acids. CDR3 residues: CSASGQGVNYGYTF. CDR3 coding DNA: TGCAGCGCCTCGGGACAGGGGGTCAACTATGGCTACACCTTC.

The chain uses TRBV9 and TRBJ2-3, with 7 bases fitting TRBD1. The CDR3 is 16 residues long. Per the germline V gene, CDR1 is SGDLS and CDR2 is YYNGEE. J gave up 8 bases and V 4 bases, and 16 bases lay outside the gene matches. CDR3: CASSPPTGRGVTTQYF. CDR3 DNA: TGTGCCAGCAGCCCCCCGACAGGGCGAGGCGTTACTACGCAGTATTTT. The whole variable domain, remainder taken from reference TRBV9 and TRBJ2-3, is DSGVTQTPKHLITATGQRVTLRCSPRSGDLSVYWYQQSLDQGLQFLIQYYNGEERAKGNILERFSAQQFPDLHSELNLSSLELGDSALYFCASSPPTGRGVTTQYFGPGTRLTVL.

The chain has TRBV28 and TRBJ2-2; TRBD1 might be the D (6 bases). Germline V lookup: CDR1 MDHEN, CDR2 SYDVKM. V shed 5 bases and J shed 7 bases, with 11 bases lying between them. The CDR3 is 13 amino acids. The CDR3 DNA sequence: TGTGCCAGCAGTCAAACAGGGTTCGGGGAGCTGTTTTTT. Translated: CASSQTGFGELFF.

The rearrangement uses TRBV5-1 and TRBJ1-6; D uncertain. Germline-derived CDR1 and CDR2 are SGHRS and YFSETQ. The CDR3 runs to 14 residues. V was cut by 2 bases and J by 0 bases, with 3 bases left in between. The CDR3 spells CASSFSSYNSPLHF. The CDR3, as DNA: TGCGCCAGCAGCTTCAGCTCCTATAATTCACCCCTCCACTTT.

For the CDR3, the DNA is TGTGCCAGCAGCCCAGGCCTGGGGCGCTATGAGCAGTTCTTC. This gives the protein CASSPGLGRYEQFF. V is TRBV7-9 and J is TRBJ2-1; D is possibly TRBD1 (5 bases). V was pared by 5 bases and J by 8 bases, with 16 bases between. CDR1 is SEHNR, CDR2 FQNEAQ, per germline (reference sequence). The CDR3 contains 14 residues.

The V gene is TRBV3-1 (or the pseudogene TRBV3-2), the J gene TRBJ2-1; the D gene is possibly TRBD2 (5 bases). This CDR3 is built from 17 residues. From germline, CDR1 is LGHDT and CDR2 YNNKEL (reference sequence). V lost 0 bases and J 1 base, leaving 13 bases between the germline ends. The CDR3 here is CASSQDYGGLSYNEQFF. The CDR3 DNA is TGTGCCAGCAGCCAAGATTACGGCGGGTTATCCTACAATGAGCAGTTCTTC.

The genes are TRBV4-2 and TRBJ1-5; perhaps TRBD1 as D (5 bases). Germline V gives CDR1 LGHNA, CDR2 YNFKEQ. The V and J ends lost 2 bases and 5 bases respectively, with 13 bases between them. The CDR3 consists of 15 residues. The CDR3 sequence is CASSQLGDRDQPQHF. Here the CDR3 DNA reads TGTGCCAGCAGCCAATTAGGAGACAGAGATCAGCCCCAGCATTTT.

This sequence joins TRBV4-1 and TRBJ2-7; 7 nucleotides line up with TRBD1. In germline, CDR1 is MGHRA, CDR2 YSYEKL. Germline trimming cut 0 bases from V and 4 bases from J; bases unmatched to any gene: 12. The CDR3 covers 17 residues. The DNA of the CDR3 is TGCGCCAGCAGCCAAGATAGAGCCTGGGACAGAGCTTACGAGCAGTACTTC. Translation: CASSQDRAWDRAYEQYF.

The chain is built from TRBV11-2 and TRBJ2-1; maybe TRBD2 (6 bases). CDR1 SGHAT and CDR2 FQNNGV come from the germline V gene. The CDR3 is 16 amino acids. V shed 2 bases and J shed 0 bases, with 11 bases lying between them. In DNA form, the CDR3 reads TGTGCCAGCAGCTTATCGGGGGTAAGCTCCTACAATGAGCAGTTCTTC. It is translated as CASSLSGVSSYNEQFF.

The chain has TRBV19 and TRBJ2-7; 8 bases fit TRBD2. This CDR3 is 14 amino acids long. The trim removed 6 bases at V and 1 base at J, leaving 5 bases unmatched. Germline loops: CDR1 LNHDA, CDR2 SQIVND (reference sequence). The CDR3 region is CASSSRGGSYEQYF. The CDR3 bases are TGTGCCAGTAGCTCACGCGGGGGGTCCTACGAGCAGTACTTC.

This clone was recorded only once. The chain combines TRBV5-1 with TRBJ2-1; 11 nucleotides agree with TRBD2. Trimming cost V 3 bases and J 4 bases; bases outside gene matches: 3. The germline V gene has CDR1 SGHRS and CDR2 YFSETQ. There are 15 residues in the CDR3. CDR3 amino acids: CASSSTSGGYNEQFF. The DNA for the CDR3 is TGCGCCAGCAGCTCAACTAGCGGGGGTTACAATGAGCAGTTCTTC.

This chain links TRBV24-1 with TRBJ2-3, with D possibly being TRBD1 (5 bases). The V gene's germline CDR1 is KGHDR and CDR2 SFDVKD. Trimming left V 4 bases short and J 4 bases short, with 11 bases between. This CDR3 comprises 14 residues. The CDR3 here is CATSDPTGADTQYF. The CDR3 DNA reads as TGTGCCACCAGTGACCCCACAGGTGCAGATACGCAGTATTTT.

The J gene is TRBJ1-1, the V gene TRBV11-1, with D maybe TRBD1 (5 bases). Germline V gene data show CDR1 as SGHAT and CDR2 as FQDESV (reference sequence). Trimming took 3 bases from V and 3 from J, leaving 17 bases between them. There are 16 residues in the CDR3. CDR3 nucleotides: TGTGCCAGCAGCTTCGGGCCAAACCGGGGGGACACTGAAGCTTTCTTT. Its protein product is CASSFGPNRGDTEAFF.

The genes are TRBV29-1 and TRBJ2-3; 7 bases are a match to TRBD1. The CDR3 length is 16 residues. The ends lost 4 bases at V and 1 base at J; junction bases unmatched: 11. Germline lookup yields CDR1 SQVTM and CDR2 ANQGSEA. The CDR3 DNA reads TGCAGCGTTGTCAACAGGGGCCTCGGGGGCACAGATACGCAGTATTTT. Translating gives CSVVNRGLGGTDTQYF.

The CDR3: CASSMGPGYEQYF. The CDR3 nucleotides are TGCGCCAGCAGCATGGGACCAGGCTACGAGCAGTACTTC. The chain employs TRBV5-1 and TRBJ2-7; D could derive from TRBD1 or TRBD2 (5 bases each). This CDR3 region has 13 residues. V was trimmed by 4 bases and J by 3 bases, leaving 11 bases between them. The germline V gene has CDR1 SGHRS and CDR2 YFSETQ.